The sample holds a few counts of the clone carrying this T cell receptor beta chain. These data are taken from a study of blood T cell repertoires in COVID-19. As for the study in general: PBMCs, B-cell-depleted T cells, or T cells were the source of the cDNA or gDNA that made up the material.

In germline, CDR1 is MGHRA, CDR2 YSYEKL. The CDR3 loop spans 15 amino acids. After removal of 2 bases from V and 9 bases from J, the junction contained 9 bases not matched to a gene. In the authors' workflow: Amplification from reference gene primers served as the basis for estimated nucleated cell counts. TCRdb's copy holds only in-frame clones and misses some; the assay was immunoSEQ multiplex PCR. The DNA gave D and trimming, while V, J and clone size come from that table. The sample consists of approximately 300,000 clones, 90% to 95% of them appearing once. V gene TRBV4-1 combines with J gene TRBJ1-5; TRBD1 agrees at 8 bases. The sample taken for sequencing was PBMCs or T cells enriched from blood (not recorded which). The clonotype originates from a woman aged 25 to 45 who had been exposed to COVID-19. CDR3 protein: CASSQPKQGVRPQHF. The CDR3 DNA reads as TGCGCCAGCAGCCAACCCAAACAGGGGGTTCGGCCCCAGCATTTT.